This T cell receptor (beta chain) was observed in a study of blood T cell repertoires in COVID-19. Study details: Acute-phase and convalescent COVID-19 samples originated in the United States, Italy and Spain. T cells, B-cell-depleted T cells, or PBMCs provided the cDNA or gDNA that served as material.

This clone was detected a few times. This CDR3 has 14 residues. Germline V gene data show CDR1 as MNHNY and CDR2 as SVGAGI (reference sequence). The V and J ends lost 2 bases and 6 bases, in that order; junction bases with no gene match: 2. Methods used by the authors: Amplification of reference gene primers was used by the study to estimate nucleated cell counts. The repertoire was sequenced with immunoSEQ multiplex PCR; TCRdb's copy has only in-frame clones and lacks some. D and trimming were read from the DNA, whereas the V and J calls and clone size are those reported in that table. The data contain approximately 220,000 clones, about 88% of them singletons.

The genes are TRBV6-6 and TRBJ2-1; 9 positions agree with TRBD2. This TCR was recovered from a man aged 55 to 70 with acute or convalescent COVID-19. Sequencing used peripheral blood. The CDR3 sequence: CASSYAGGVNEQFF. The DNA of the CDR3 is TGTGCCAGCAGTTACGCGGGGGGGGTCAATGAGCAGTTCTTC.